What follows are 8 T cell receptor beta chains derived from one specimen sequenced in a study of pediatric ulcerative colitis. Method: immunoSEQ multiplex PCR; TCRdb's copy keeps in-frame clones and lacks some. The sample comprises 23,000 or so clones, about two thirds of which are singletons, and around 15% rests with the top ten. The rectum was sampled with one to two pinch biopsies at colonoscopy. The sequenced material came from gut tissue. The receptors derive from a boy between 5 and 17 years old with severe ulcerative colitis.

The V call is TRBV5-1, the J call TRBJ1-2; D remains unclear. The length of the CDR3 is 13 residues. The germline V gene has CDR1 SGHRS and CDR2 YFSETQ. Trimming stripped 0 bases from V and 7 bases from J, with 10 bases between. The CDR3 bases are TGCGCCAGCAGCTTGGGCAAATCCAGTGGCTACACCTTC. This encodes CASSLGKSSGYTF.

This clone was recorded a few times. The chain recombines TRBV29-1 with TRBJ1-2; TRBD1 matches at 9 bases. Looked up from germline, CDR1 is SQVTM and CDR2 is ANQGSEA. The CDR3 has 13 amino acids. V lost 5 bases, J lost 8 bases, and 9 bases stayed unmatched. In DNA form, the CDR3 reads TGCAGCGTTCAAGGACAGGGGATCGGAGGCTACACCTTC. Translating it yields CSVQGQGIGGYTF.

The chain has TRBV4-1 and TRBJ1-5, with a weak D call TRBD1 (5 bases). This CDR3 has 15 amino acids. Trimming shortened V by 1 base and J by 0 bases, and 7 bases separated the two germline ends. CDR1 is MGHRA, CDR2 YSYEKL, per germline. The CDR3 coding sequence is TGCGCCAGCAGCCAAGGGGGGGGTAGCAATCAGCCCCAGCATTTT. This encodes CASSQGGGSNQPQHF.

On this clone itself: Other DNA sequences in the sample encode the same CDR3. The chain's CDR3 is CASSPRMSYEQYF. The CDR3 coding sequence is TGTGCCAGCTCACCTCGAATGTCCTACGAGCAGTACTTC. This chain joins TRBV18 and TRBJ2-7; D unresolved. Per germline, CDR1 KGHSH and CDR2 LQKENI. Trimming removed 3 bases at V and 1 base at J, with 7 bases between. The CDR3 runs to 13 residues.

This clone occurred a few times. V and J are TRBV5-1 and TRBJ2-1; perhaps D is TRBD1 or TRBD2 (7 bases each). The CDR3 totals 14 residues. Germline V CDR1 and CDR2: SGHRS, YFSETQ. The V end lost 3 bases, the J end lost 10 bases, and 17 bases lay between the germline ends. The CDR3 region is CASSSGGQRGEQFF. CDR3 coding DNA: TGCGCCAGCAGCTCGGGGGGACAGCGGGGAGAGCAGTTCTTC. Combining the CDR3 with reference TRBV5-1 and TRBJ2-1 gives the whole variable domain KAGVTQTPRYLIKTRGQQVTLSCSPISGHRSVSWYQQTPGQGLQFLFEYFSETQRNKGNFPGRFSGRQFSNSRSEMNVSTLELGDSALYLCASSSGGQRGEQFFGPGTRLTVL.

This clone was seen more than once but under ten times. The chain has TRBV5-4 and TRBJ2-7; possible D gene TRBD2, 6 bases. V lost 2 bases, J lost 0 bases, and 12 bases lay in between. CDR1 SGHNT and CDR2 YYREEE come from the germline V gene (reference sequence). This CDR3 has 15 residues. CDR3 sequence: CASSLAGGLSYEQYF. The CDR3 DNA reads as TGTGCCAGCAGCTTAGCCGGGGGACTCTCCTACGAGCAGTACTTC.

The chain combines TRBV19 with TRBJ2-7, with a tentative D call TRBD2 (5 bases). Germline V gene lookup returns CDR1 LNHDA and CDR2 SQIVND (reference sequence). Trimming cost V 5 bases and J 3 bases, with 11 bases left between them. This CDR3 is 13 amino acids long. The CDR3 DNA follows: TGTGCCAGTAGTGTTCAGCGGAGCTACGAGCAGTACTTC. It is translated as CASSVQRSYEQYF.

The chain carries TRBV5-6 and TRBJ1-1; TRBD1 is a possible D gene (5 bases). This CDR3 is built from 12 residues. Trimming shortened V by 4 bases and J by 11 bases, and 15 bases separated the two germline ends. Germline V gene lookup returns CDR1 SGHDT and CDR2 YYEEEE. The CDR3 DNA reads as TGTGCCAGCAGCGTGGGGGTTTTCGAGGCTTTCTTT. This sequence encodes CASSVGVFEAFF.